Presented here are 27 T cell receptor beta chains from one specimen sequenced in a study of identical twins. MiXCR, run by TCRdb on the 5' RACE reads, gives a single entry per CDR3 protein. Of 500,000 to 650,000 distinct CDR3 sequences listed, under 8.5% were seen once; the top ten hold approximately 1.5%. These data also featured in a second study, about yellow fever vaccine responses in identical twins.

The sample comprised PBMCs. These receptors originate from a woman under 30 in good health.

The chain couples TRBV20-1 to TRBJ2-1; D possibly corresponds to TRBD2 (6 bases). Trimming removed 1 base from V and 0 bases from J, with 10 bases in between. The CDR3 covers 15 residues. Germline CDR1 reads DFQATT; CDR2 reads SNEGSKA (reference sequence). As DNA, the CDR3 is TGCAGTGCTAGAGCATTGGGACTCTCCTACAATGAGCAGTTCTTC. This encodes CSARALGLSYNEQFF.

This clonotype was counted ten times or more. This chain uses TRBV3-1 with TRBJ1-6; D is unclear. This CDR3 region has 15 residues. Germline values: CDR1 LGHDT, CDR2 YNNKEL (reference sequence). V lost 1 base and J lost 10, with 14 bases in between. CDR3 in DNA: TGTGCCAGCAGCCAAGCTGGCAGCTTTGGATCACCCCTCCACTTT. It codes for CASSQAGSFGSPLHF.

This clonotype has just a few counts. The chain couples TRBV20-1 to TRBJ2-7, with TRBD2 matching 12 bases. This CDR3 contains 14 residues. Germline V lookup: CDR1 DFQATT, CDR2 SNEGSKA (reference sequence). The V segment lost 6 bases and the J segment 7 bases; nucleotides outside the gene matches: 10. DNA for the CDR3: TGCAGTGCCCCGGGGGCTAGCGGGAGGGCAGAGCAGTACTTC. This gives the protein CSAPGASGRAEQYF.

The chain carries TRBV12-3 or TRBV12-4 and TRBJ2-1; 8 nucleotides line up with TRBD2. The CDR3 is 15 residues long. V was pared by 7 bases and J by 3 bases, with 8 bases of the junction left unmatched. The CDR3 is CASTVQAGVYNEQFF. In DNA form, the CDR3 reads TGTGCCAGCACCGTCCAAGCGGGAGTCTACAATGAGCAGTTCTTC.

This clonotype occurred a few times. J is TRBJ1-2 and V is TRBV24-1; D remains unclear. V lost 9 bases and J lost 8, with 12 bases in between. This CDR3 comprises 11 residues. CDR1 is KGHDR, CDR2 SFDVKD, per germline. DNA of the CDR3: TGTGCCACCGGAGACGGGGTGGGCTACACCTTC. This gives the protein CATGDGVGYTF.

The CDR3 is CASSLEDIPFF. CDR3 sequence (DNA): TGTGCCAGCAGCTTGGAGGATATACCGTTCTTC. This chain uses TRBV7-9 with TRBJ2-1; weak D call: TRBD2 (5 bases). The CDR3 length is 11 residues. V lost 3 bases, J lost 15 bases, and 12 bases lay in between. Germline CDR1 SEHNR, CDR2 FQNEAQ (reference sequence).

This clonotype was seen at least ten times. The V gene is TRBV5-1, the J gene TRBJ2-7, with no clear D. The CDR3 has 14 amino acids. Trimming took off 4 bases at V and 2 bases at J, with 13 bases between the two ends. Per germline, CDR1 SGHRS and CDR2 YFSETQ. CDR3 loop: CASSPGIAAYEQYV. The CDR3, as DNA: TGCGCCAGCAGCCCTGGGATTGCGGCCTACGAGCAGTACGTC.

With respect to this clonotype: One base away lies a much larger clone, so this may be a sequencing read error. J is TRBJ2-1 and V is TRBV12-3 or TRBV12-4; 14 bases are a match to TRBD2. CDR3 length: 18 amino acids. The CDR3: CTSKGLAGAQKTYNEQFF. Here the CDR3 DNA reads TGTACCAGCAAGGGACTAGCGGGGGCCCAGAAGACCTACAATGAGCAGTTCTTC.

J is TRBJ2-5 and V is TRBV12-5; D is undetermined. The V gene lost 2 bases and the J gene lost 5 bases, with 9 bases spanning the gap. The CDR3 totals 13 residues. The germline V gene has CDR1 LGHNT and CDR2 FRNRAP. CDR3 sequence: CASGLPLPETQYF. CDR3 nucleotides: TGTGCTAGTGGTTTGCCACTACCGGAGACCCAGTACTTC.

This clonotype was counted a few times. The J gene is TRBJ2-3, the V gene TRBV11-2; 12 bases line up with TRBD2. V lost 0 bases and J lost 8; bases outside the gene matches: 15. The CDR3 length is 19 residues. CDR1 and CDR2 (germline): SGHAT, FQNNGV. The CDR3 loop is CASSLELDLAGGHKGTQYF. In DNA, the CDR3 is TGTGCCAGCAGCTTAGAATTGGATCTAGCGGGAGGGCACAAGGGTACGCAGTATTTT. The full variable domain, completed using reference TRBV11-2 and TRBJ2-3, is EAGVAQSPRYKIIEKRQSVAFWCNPISGHATLYWYQQILGQGPKLLIQFQNNGVVDDSQLPKDRFSAERLKGVDSTLKIQPAKLEDSAVYLCASSLELDLAGGHKGTQYFGPGTRLTVL.

This clonotype was found a few times. V gene TRBV28 combines with J gene TRBJ2-1; TRBD1 is a possible D gene (5 bases). The germline V and J ends were trimmed by 1 base and 4 bases, with 11 bases remaining between them. This CDR3 is built from 15 residues. Germline-derived CDR1 and CDR2 are MDHEN and SYDVKM. The CDR3 DNA is TGTGCCAGCAGTTTATCTATGGGGCCGTACAATGAGCAGTTCTTC. Amino acids: CASSLSMGPYNEQFF.

The chain links TRBV12-3 or TRBV12-4 to TRBJ1-6, with D unresolved. The CDR3 is 14 amino acids. Trimming stripped 5 bases from V and 8 bases from J, with 13 bases between. The CDR3 DNA reads TGTGCCAGCAGTGCCGGACTGGGAGATTCACCCCTCCACTTT. Its translation: CASSAGLGDSPLHF.

Only a few counts were recorded for this clonotype. The V gene is TRBV6-5, the J gene TRBJ1-1; a weak D match, TRBD1 (5 bases). The germline gives CDR1 MNHEY, CDR2 SVGAGI. CDR3 length: 13 residues. V was trimmed by 2 bases and J by 11 bases, leaving 15 bases between them. CDR3 residues: CASSYGALGWAFF. The CDR3 DNA reads TGTGCCAGCAGTTACGGGGCTTTGGGGTGGGCTTTCTTT.

This clonotype was seen only a few times. The chain is built from TRBV5-5 and TRBJ2-1; weak D call: TRBD2 (5 bases). Per the germline V gene, CDR1 is SGHKS and CDR2 is YYEKEE (reference sequence). The CDR3 covers 17 residues. Trimming left V 4 bases short and J 5 bases short, with 22 bases between. The CDR3 nucleotides read TGTGCCAGCAGCCAACCCCTTACTCCGGGGAGACACAATGAGCAGTTCTTC. Translated, it gives CASSQPLTPGRHNEQFF.

In the case of this clonotype: One junction end does not reproduce the germline sequence, and a read error may be involved. The rearrangement links TRBV5-1 to TRBJ2-1; 11 bases line up with TRBD2. Germline lookup yields CDR1 SGHRS and CDR2 YFSETQ. CDR3 size: 15 residues. The CDR3 region has the DNA TGCGCCAGCAGCTGGGGACTAGCGGATTACAATGAGCAGATCTTC. The encoded protein is CASSWGLADYNEQIF.

This clonotype has only a few counts. The chain combines TRBV4-1 with TRBJ2-5; 7 bases map to TRBD2. Germline V gene lookup returns CDR1 MGHRA and CDR2 YSYEKL. This CDR3 comprises 14 residues. V trimming: 5 bases; J trimming: 9 bases; junction bases outside the gene matches: 12. In DNA form, the CDR3 reads TGCGCCAGCAGCGGTACTAGCGCCCCTCTTCCCCAGTACTTC. This gives the protein CASSGTSAPLPQYF.

This clonotype was seen many times. The rearrangement uses TRBV20-1 and TRBJ2-1; TRBD2 agrees at 8 bases. Germline V CDR1 and CDR2: DFQATT, SNEGSKA (reference sequence). CDR3 length equals 13 residues. V lost 4 bases, J lost 6 bases, and 5 bases stayed unmatched. The CDR3 protein is CSATAGGRNEQFF. The CDR3 bases are TGCAGTGCTACTGCGGGGGGACGCAATGAGCAGTTCTTC.

The chain uses TRBV7-8 and TRBJ2-1; either TRBD1 or TRBD2 may fit D (6 bases each). CDR1 SGHVS and CDR2 FQNEAQ come from the germline V gene. V was pared by 1 base and J by 3 bases, with 13 bases between. The CDR3 length is 16 residues. The DNA for the CDR3 is TGTGCCAGCAGCTTAGTCGGTGGGGGGCTCTACAATGAGCAGTTCTTC. It encodes CASSLVGGGLYNEQFF.

This clonotype has a handful of counts. The chain couples TRBV7-8 to TRBJ2-1, with TRBD2 matching over 7 bases. There are 17 residues in the CDR3. The V gene's germline CDR1 is SGHVS and CDR2 FQNEAQ. After removal of 4 bases from V and 0 bases from J, the junction contained 9 bases not matched to a gene. The CDR3, as DNA: TGTGCCAGCAGCTCTAATCTAGCGGAGAGCTCCTACAATGAGCAGTTCTTC. Translated: CASSSNLAESSYNEQFF.

This clonotype was recorded many times. The V call is TRBV5-6, the J call TRBJ1-1; no clear D. This CDR3 is 13 amino acids long. Trimming took 1 base from V and 4 from J, leaving 8 bases between them. Per the germline V gene, CDR1 is SGHDT and CDR2 is YYEEEE. The CDR3: CASSLSLITEAFF. The CDR3 DNA follows: TGTGCCAGCAGCTTGTCTTTGATCACTGAAGCTTTCTTT.

This clonotype was found a few times. The rearrangement links TRBV12-3 or TRBV12-4 to TRBJ2-6; the match to TRBD2 covers 12 bases. V shed 5 bases, J shed 6 bases, and the junction held 17 bases outside the gene matches. The CDR3 sequence is 20 residues long. The CDR3 loop is CASSPPLAGGLSGEANVLTF. The CDR3 bases are TGTGCCAGCAGTCCCCCACTAGCGGGAGGACTCTCTGGGGAGGCCAACGTCCTGACTTTC.

This clonotype was found a few times. The chain uses TRBV7-9 and TRBJ1-5; maybe TRBD1 (6 bases). V was shortened by 4 bases and J by 8 bases, with 12 bases between the two germline ends. CDR1 is SEHNR and CDR2 is FQNEAQ in the germline V gene (reference sequence). The CDR3 sequence is 13 residues long. The DNA for the CDR3 is TGTGCCAGCAGCTCTTACAGGGAGGAGCCCCAGCATTTT. Protein product: CASSSYREEPQHF.

V gene TRBV12-3 or TRBV12-4 combines with J gene TRBJ2-5; possible D gene TRBD1, 6 bases. With 3 bases removed from V and 3 bases from J, the gap between germline ends came to 11 bases. The CDR3 runs 14 residues. The CDR3 protein is CASSFRDTEETQYF. The DNA of the CDR3 is TGTGCCAGCAGTTTCAGGGACACTGAAGAGACCCAGTACTTC.

This clonotype was counted a few times. V usage is TRBV28 and J usage is TRBJ1-2; the match to TRBD1 covers 7 bases. Germline V gene lookup returns CDR1 MDHEN and CDR2 SYDVKM. V shed 2 bases and J 5 bases; nucleotides not matched to a gene: 5. The CDR3 consists of 14 residues. The DNA of the CDR3 is TGTGCCAGCAGTTTAGCGGGACAGACTTATGGCTACACCTTC. It is translated as CASSLAGQTYGYTF.

The gene calls are TRBV10-3 and TRBJ2-1, with TRBD2 matching over 10 bases. Germline V gene data show CDR1 as ENHRY and CDR2 as SYGVKD. This CDR3 has 14 amino acids. With V trimmed by 6 bases and J by 8 bases, 7 bases remained unmatched. CDR3 residues: CAIRAGGPWDEQFF. The CDR3 DNA reads TGTGCCATCAGAGCGGGGGGGCCATGGGATGAGCAGTTCTTC.

This clonotype was found many times. The J gene is TRBJ2-1, the V gene TRBV7-9; D possibly corresponds to TRBD2 (5 bases). CDR1 and CDR2 (germline): SEHNR, FQNEAQ (reference sequence). The CDR3 has 10 residues. V gave up 10 bases and J gave up 8 bases, with 9 bases separating them. The CDR3 DNA is TGTGCCATCGGGGTAGATGAGCAGTTCTTC. This sequence encodes CAIGVDEQFF.

This clonotype showed up many times. The genes are TRBV7-8 and TRBJ2-7, with 9 nucleotides matching TRBD2. The CDR3 is 16 residues long. With 5 bases clipped from V and 4 bases from J, the junction kept 12 bases outside the gene matches. The V gene's germline CDR1 is SGHVS and CDR2 FQNEAQ. This chain's CDR3 is CASSLRDGTSSYEQYF. CDR3 sequence (DNA): TGTGCCAGCAGCCTGAGGGATGGGACTAGCTCTTACGAGCAGTACTTC.